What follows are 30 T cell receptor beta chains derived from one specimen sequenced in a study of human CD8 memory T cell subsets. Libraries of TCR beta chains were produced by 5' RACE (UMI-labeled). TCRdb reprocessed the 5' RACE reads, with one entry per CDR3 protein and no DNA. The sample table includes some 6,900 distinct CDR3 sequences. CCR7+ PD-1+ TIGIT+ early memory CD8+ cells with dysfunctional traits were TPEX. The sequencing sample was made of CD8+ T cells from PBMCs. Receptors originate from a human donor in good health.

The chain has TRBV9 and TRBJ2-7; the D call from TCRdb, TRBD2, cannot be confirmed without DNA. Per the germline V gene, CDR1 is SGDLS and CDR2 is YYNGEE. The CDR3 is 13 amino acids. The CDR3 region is CASGTSGISEQYF.

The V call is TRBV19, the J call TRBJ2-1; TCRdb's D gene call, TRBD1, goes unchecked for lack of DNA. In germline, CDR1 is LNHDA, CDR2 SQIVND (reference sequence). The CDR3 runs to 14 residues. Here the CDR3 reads CASSPWAPSNEQFF.

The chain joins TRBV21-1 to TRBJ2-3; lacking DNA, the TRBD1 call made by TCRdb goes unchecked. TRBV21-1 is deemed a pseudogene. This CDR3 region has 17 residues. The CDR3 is CASDPGGEWGRADTQYF.

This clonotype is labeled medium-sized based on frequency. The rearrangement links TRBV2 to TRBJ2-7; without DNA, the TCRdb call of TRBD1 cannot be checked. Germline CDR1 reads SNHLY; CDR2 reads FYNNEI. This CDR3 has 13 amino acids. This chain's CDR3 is CAITGLDSYEQYF.

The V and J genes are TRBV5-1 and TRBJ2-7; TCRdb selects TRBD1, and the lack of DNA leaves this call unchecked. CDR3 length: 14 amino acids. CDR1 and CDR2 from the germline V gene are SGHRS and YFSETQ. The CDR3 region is CASSPGTGANEQYF.

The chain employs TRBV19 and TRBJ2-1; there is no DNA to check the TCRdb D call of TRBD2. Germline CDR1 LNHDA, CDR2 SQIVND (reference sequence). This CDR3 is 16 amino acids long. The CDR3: CASSTPASGAYNEQFF.

CDR3 residues: CSARVGGRPRPYNEQFF. The chain uses TRBV20-1 and TRBJ2-1; the TCRdb D gene call, TRBD2, has no DNA to confirm it. The germline CDR1 and CDR2 sequences are DFQATT and SNEGSKA (reference sequence). This CDR3 spans 17 amino acids.

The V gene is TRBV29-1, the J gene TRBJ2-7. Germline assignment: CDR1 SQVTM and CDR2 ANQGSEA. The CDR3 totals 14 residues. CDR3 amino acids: CSVEDREGTYEQYF.

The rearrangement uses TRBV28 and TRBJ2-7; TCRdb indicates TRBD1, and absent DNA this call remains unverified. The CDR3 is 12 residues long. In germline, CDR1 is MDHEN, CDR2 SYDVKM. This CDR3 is CASSLGGDEQYF.

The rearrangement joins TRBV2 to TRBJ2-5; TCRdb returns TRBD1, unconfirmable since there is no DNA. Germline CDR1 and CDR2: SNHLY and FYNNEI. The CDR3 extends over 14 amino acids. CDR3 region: CASKMDRGYETQYF. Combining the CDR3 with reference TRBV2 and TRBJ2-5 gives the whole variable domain EPEVTQTPSHQVTQMGQEVILRCVPISNHLYFYWYRQILGQKVEFLVSFYNNEISEKSEIFDDQFSVERPDGSNFTLKIRSTKLEDSAMYFCASKMDRGYETQYFGPGTRLLVL.

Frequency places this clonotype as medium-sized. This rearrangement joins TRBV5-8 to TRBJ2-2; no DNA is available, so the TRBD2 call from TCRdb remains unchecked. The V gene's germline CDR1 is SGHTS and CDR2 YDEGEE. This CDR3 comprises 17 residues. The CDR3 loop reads CASSTGLAGVLVGELFF.

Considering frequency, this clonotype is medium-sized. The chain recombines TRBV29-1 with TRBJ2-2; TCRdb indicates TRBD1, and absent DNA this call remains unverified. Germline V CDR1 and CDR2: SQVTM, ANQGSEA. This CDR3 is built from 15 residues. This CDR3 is CSAEGAVDGTGELFF.

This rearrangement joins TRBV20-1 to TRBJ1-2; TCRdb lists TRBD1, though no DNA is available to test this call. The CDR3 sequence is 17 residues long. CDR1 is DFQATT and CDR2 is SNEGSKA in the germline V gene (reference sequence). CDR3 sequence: CSARAPPGTRANYGYTF.

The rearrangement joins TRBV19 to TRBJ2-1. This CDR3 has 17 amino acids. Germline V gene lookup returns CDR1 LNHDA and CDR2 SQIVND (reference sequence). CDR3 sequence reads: CASSIGTVISSYNEQFF.

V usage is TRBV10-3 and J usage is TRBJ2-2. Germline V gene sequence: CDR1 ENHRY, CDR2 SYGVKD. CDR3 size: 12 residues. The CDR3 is CAITQDFEELFF.

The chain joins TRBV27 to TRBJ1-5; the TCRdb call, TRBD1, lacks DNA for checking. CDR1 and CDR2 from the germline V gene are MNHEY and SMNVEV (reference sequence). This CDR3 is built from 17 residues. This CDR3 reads CASRERGSENSNQPQHF.

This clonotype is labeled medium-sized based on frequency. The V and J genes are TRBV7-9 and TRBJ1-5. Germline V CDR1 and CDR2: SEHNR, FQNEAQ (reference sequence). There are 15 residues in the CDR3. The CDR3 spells CASSLTESGNQPQHF.

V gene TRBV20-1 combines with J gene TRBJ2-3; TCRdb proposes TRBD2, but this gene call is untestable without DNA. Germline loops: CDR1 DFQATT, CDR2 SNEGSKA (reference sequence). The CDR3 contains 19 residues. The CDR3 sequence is CSARDQSVRRGPPTDTQYF.

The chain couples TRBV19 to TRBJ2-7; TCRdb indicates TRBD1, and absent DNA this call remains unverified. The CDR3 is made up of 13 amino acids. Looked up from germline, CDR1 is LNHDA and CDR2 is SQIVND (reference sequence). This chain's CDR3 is CASSPAGINEQYF.

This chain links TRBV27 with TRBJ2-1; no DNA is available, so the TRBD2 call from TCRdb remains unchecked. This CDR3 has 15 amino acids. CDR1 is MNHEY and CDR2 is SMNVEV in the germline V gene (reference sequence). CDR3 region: CASSPSWGGVGEQFF.

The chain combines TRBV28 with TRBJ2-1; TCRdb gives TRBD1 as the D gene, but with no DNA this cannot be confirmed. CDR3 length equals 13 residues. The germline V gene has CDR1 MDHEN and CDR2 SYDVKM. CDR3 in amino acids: CASSSIPGGEQFF.

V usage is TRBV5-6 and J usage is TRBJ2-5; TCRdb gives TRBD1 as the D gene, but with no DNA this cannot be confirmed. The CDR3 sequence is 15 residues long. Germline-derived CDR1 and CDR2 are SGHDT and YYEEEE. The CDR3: CASRESGTGKETQYF.

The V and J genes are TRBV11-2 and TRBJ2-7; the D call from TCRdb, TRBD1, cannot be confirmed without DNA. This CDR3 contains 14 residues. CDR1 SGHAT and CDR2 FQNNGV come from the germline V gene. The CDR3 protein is CASSLAGIVHEQYF.

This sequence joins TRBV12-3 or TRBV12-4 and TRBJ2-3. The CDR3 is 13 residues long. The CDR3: CASTLGSAERQYF.

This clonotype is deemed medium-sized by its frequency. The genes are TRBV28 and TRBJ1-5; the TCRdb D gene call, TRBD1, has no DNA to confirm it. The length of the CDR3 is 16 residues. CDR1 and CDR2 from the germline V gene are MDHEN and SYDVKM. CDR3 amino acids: CASLRGEPWGNQPQHF.

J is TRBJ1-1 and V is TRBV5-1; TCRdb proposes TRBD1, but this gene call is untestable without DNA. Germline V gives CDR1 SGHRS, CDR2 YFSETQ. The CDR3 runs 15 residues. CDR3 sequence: CASSLGQGLNTEAFF. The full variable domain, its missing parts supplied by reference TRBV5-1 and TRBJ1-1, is KAGVTQTPRYLIKTRGQQVTLSCSPISGHRSVSWYQQTPGQGLQFLFEYFSETQRNKGNFPGRFSGRQFSNSRSEMNVSTLELGDSALYLCASSLGQGLNTEAFFGQGTRLTVV.

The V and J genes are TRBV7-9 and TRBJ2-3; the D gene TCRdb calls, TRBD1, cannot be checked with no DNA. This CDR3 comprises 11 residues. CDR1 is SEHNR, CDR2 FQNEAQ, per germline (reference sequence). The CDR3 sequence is CASTPSDTQYF.

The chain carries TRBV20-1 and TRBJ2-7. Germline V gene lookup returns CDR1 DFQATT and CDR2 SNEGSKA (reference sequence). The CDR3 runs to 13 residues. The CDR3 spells CSAPSGTSYEQYF.

The CDR3: CASSVSGYNEQFF. This chain joins TRBV5-1 and TRBJ2-1. The CDR3 spans 13 residues. The germline V gene has CDR1 SGHRS and CDR2 YFSETQ.

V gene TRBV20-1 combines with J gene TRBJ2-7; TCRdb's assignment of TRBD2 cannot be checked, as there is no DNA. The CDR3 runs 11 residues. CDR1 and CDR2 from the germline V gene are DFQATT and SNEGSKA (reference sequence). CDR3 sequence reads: CSAPIGGEQYF.